This T cell receptor beta chain was obtained from a study of cytomegalovirus exposure and HLA in healthy donors. The study, taken as a whole, reports: Most TCR sequences were rare, but some public TCRs occurred in many donors. In vitro checks showed that a few CMV-associated chains really do target CMV antigens.

With regard to this clone: Its antigen is not known.

Profiling relied on immunoSEQ multiplex PCR, and the TCRdb table lists in-frame clones only, not all of them. The table has some 140,000 clones, 85% to 90% seen once. The CDR3 is made up of 15 amino acids. V lost 1 base and J lost 5, with 14 bases in between. Germline V gene sequence: CDR1 LNHNV, CDR2 YYDKDF (reference sequence). This rearrangement joins TRBV15 to TRBJ1-1; possibly TRBD1 for D (5 bases). Sequencing was performed on PBMCs. This clonotype was obtained from a man aged 18 to 30 in good health and CMV-seronegative. The CDR3 nucleotides read TGTGCCACCAGCAGAGGGGGCCGAATAACAACTGAAGCTTTCTTT. Protein product: CATSRGGRITTEAFF.